The 22 T cell receptor beta chains given below trace back to one sample, sequenced in a study of T cells in women clearing cervical HPV infection. Sequencing used immunoSEQ multiplex PCR; TCRdb keeps in-frame clones, though not all of them. Reported are about 23,000 clones; the ten largest clones contain about 2.5%. Sequences were obtained from blood buffy coat. The receptors come from a woman aged 18 to 75 with a cervical HPV16 infection that either progressed to CIN3+ or cleared (not recorded which).

As regards this clone: An end of the junction differs from the germline gene, which may be a read error. The DNA ends 3 residues before the CDR3 does, and the rest of the CDR3 is filled in from the germline J gene. The chain carries TRBV5-1 and TRBJ2-3, with D possibly matching TRBD2 (6 bases). Per germline, CDR1 SGHRS and CDR2 YFSETQ. The CDR3 spans 12 residues. The CDR3 here is CVSSFDGTSQYF. The part of the CDR3 DNA that was read is TGCGTCAGCAGCTTTGACGGGACTTCG.

The CDR3 loop reads CASSLDGDSNQPQHF. Incomplete CDR3 DNA: TGTGCCAGCAGCCTAGACGGGGATAGCAATCAGCCC. This chain joins TRBV12-3 or TRBV12-4 and TRBJ1-5; D unclear. The missing CDR3 end, 3 residues past where the read stops, is filled in from the germline J gene. The CDR3 spans 15 residues. Deletions cut 6 bases from V and 0 bases from J, with 12 bases between.

Worth noting for this clone: The sequence runs out 3 residues before the end of the CDR3; the remainder is reconstructed from the germline J gene. V gene TRBV14 combines with J gene TRBJ1-4; D gene ambiguous. There are 14 residues in the CDR3. The V gene's germline CDR1 is SGHDN and CDR2 FVKESK. The part of the CDR3 DNA that was read is TGTGCCAGCAGCCAGGGCCGCTATAATTCACCA. Its translation: CASSQGRYNSP. The complete CDR3 sequence is CASSQGRYNSPLFF.

The CDR3 loop is CASSSARGLEQYF. CDR3 bases read: TGTGCCAGTAGTTCTGCCAGGGGTCTCGAG. This rearrangement joins TRBV19 to TRBJ2-7, with a tentative D call TRBD1 (6 bases). The read gets to within 3 residues of the CDR3 end, and the germline J gene fills in the rest. The germline gives CDR1 LNHDA, CDR2 SQIVND (reference sequence). Between the trimmed V and J ends, which lost 5 bases and 6 bases, there was a span of 14 bases. The CDR3 loop spans 13 amino acids.

As concerns this clone: The DNA ends 3 residues before the CDR3 does, and the rest of the CDR3 is filled in from the germline J gene. V is TRBV10-1 and J is TRBJ2-2; possible D gene TRBD2, 5 bases. There are 14 residues in the CDR3. The V gene's germline CDR1 is WNHNN and CDR2 SYGVQD (reference sequence). V was trimmed by 2 bases and J by 4 bases, leaving 8 bases between them. The DNA read from the CDR3 is TGCGCCAGCAGTGAGGGAGGCGGCACCGGGGAG. It codes for CASSEGGGTGE. The CDR3, in full, reads CASSEGGGTGELFF.

Here the CDR3 reads CSALETSGGQTQYF. The CDR3 bases that were read are TGCAGTGCGCTGGAAACTAGCGGGGGGCAGACC. The chain carries TRBV20-1 and TRBJ2-5; 12 bases fit TRBD2. The read finishes 3 residues shy of the CDR3 end, and the germline J gene is used to complete it. Germline values: CDR1 DFQATT, CDR2 SNEGSKA (reference sequence). Trimming at V came to 6 bases and at J to 6 bases, leaving 8 bases not matched to a gene. The CDR3 covers 14 residues.

CDR3 bases read: TGTGCCTGGAAAAGGGGGACCGGGCCTTTCCAAGAGACG. It codes for CAWKRGTGPFQET. The full CDR3 reads CAWKRGTGPFQETQYF. The V call is TRBV30, the J call TRBJ2-3; D is perhaps TRBD1 (6 bases). Read data end 3 residues before the CDR3 end; the end is taken from the germline J gene. This CDR3 region has 16 residues. From germline, CDR1 is GTSNPN and CDR2 SVGIG (reference sequence).

To note about this clone: The read stops 3 residues short of the end of the CDR3; the missing end is completed from the germline J gene. V gene TRBV19 combines with J gene TRBJ2-3; 11 nucleotides agree with TRBD2. Per germline, CDR1 LNHDA and CDR2 SQIVND (reference sequence). The CDR3 consists of 13 residues. V was pared by 10 bases and J by 8 bases, with 8 bases of the junction left unmatched. The CDR3 sequence is CATASGRLGTQYF. The CDR3 bases that were read are TGTGCCACCGCTAGCGGGAGGTTGGGTACG.

About this clone itself: Read coverage stops 3 residues before the CDR3 terminus; the germline J gene supplies the remainder. The chain has TRBV20-1 and TRBJ2-7; TRBD1 is a possible D gene (5 bases). V was cut by 5 bases and J by 0 bases, with 14 bases left in between. Germline CDR1 DFQATT, CDR2 SNEGSKA (reference sequence). This CDR3 has 14 residues. The CDR3 loop reads CSAGNDRFSYEQYF. The covered CDR3 bases are TGCAGTGCTGGAAATGACAGATTCTCCTACGAG.

To note about this clone: The sequence runs out 3 residues before the end of the CDR3; the remainder is reconstructed from the germline J gene. The chain employs TRBV6-4 and TRBJ2-2; D may be TRBD2 (5 bases). V was pared by 5 bases and J by 6 bases, with 19 bases between. The germline V gene has CDR1 MRHNA and CDR2 SNTAGT. CDR3 length: 16 residues. Partial CDR3 DNA: TGTGCCAGCAGTACCTTCGGCGGAACGGAGGCCGGGGAG. Translating it yields CASSTFGGTEAGE. The entire CDR3 is CASSTFGGTEAGELFF.

As regards this clone: Germline and junction disagree at one end, which may indicate a read error. The read falls 3 residues short of the CDR3 end, and the missing part is taken from the germline J gene. The gene calls are TRBV18 and TRBJ2-3, with TRBD2 as a possible D gene (5 bases). The CDR3 contains 14 residues. The germline V gene has CDR1 KGHSH and CDR2 LQKENI. CDR3 in amino acids: CVSSPPLASDTQYF. The CDR3 DNA, read in part, is TGTGTCAGCTCCCCCCCCCTAGCCTCAGATACG.

Remarks on this clone: The sequence runs out 3 residues before the end of the CDR3; the remainder is reconstructed from the germline J gene. The rearrangement joins TRBV5-1 to TRBJ2-3, with 10 positions matching TRBD1. Germline V gives CDR1 SGHRS, CDR2 YFSETQ. CDR3 size: 15 residues. V shed 4 bases and J 7 bases; nucleotides not matched to a gene: 9. The DNA read from the CDR3 is TGCGCCAGCAGCCCGGATGGGACAGGGGCGCATACG. Its translation: CASSPDGTGAHT. The entire CDR3 reads CASSPDGTGAHTQYF.

About this clone itself: The read ends 3 residues shy of where the CDR3 ends; the end is completed using the germline J gene. The gene calls are TRBV20-1 and TRBJ2-1; TRBD1 aligns across 7 bases. There are 14 residues in the CDR3. The V gene end was trimmed by 5 bases and the J gene end by 2 bases; junction bases not matched to a gene: 6. Germline V CDR1 and CDR2: DFQATT, SNEGSKA (reference sequence). The CDR3 is CSAPRTGPYNEQFF. The covered CDR3 bases are TGCAGTGCTCCTAGGACAGGCCCCTACAATGAG.

Turning to this clone: Read coverage stops 3 residues before the CDR3 terminus; the germline J gene supplies the remainder. The chain couples TRBV30 to TRBJ1-5, with TRBD1 identical over 9 bases. CDR1 and CDR2 from the germline V gene are GTSNPN and SVGIG (reference sequence). The J segment lost 6 bases and the V segment lost 2 bases, leaving 5 bases of the junction unmatched. This CDR3 region has 14 residues. The sequenced part of the CDR3 DNA is TGTGCCTGGAGTCCGGGACAGGGCGGTCAGCCC. Its protein is CAWSPGQGGQP. The entire CDR3 is CAWSPGQGGQPQHF.

As concerns this clone: The read comes to an end 3 residues before the CDR3 does, leaving the germline J gene to fill in the end. The chain recombines TRBV2 with TRBJ2-3; the D is unclear. Germline CDR1 and CDR2: SNHLY and FYNNEI. Trimming removed 5 bases at V and 3 bases at J, with 6 bases between. CDR3 length: 12 amino acids. The part of the CDR3 DNA that was read is TGTGCCAGCAGTCTAGAAACAGATACG. Amino acid sequence: CASSLETDT. The entire CDR3 is CASSLETDTQYF.

CDR3 protein: CASSPRQGNQPQHF. CDR3 DNA (partial): TGTGCCAGCAGTCCCCGACAGGGGAATCAGCCC. This chain uses TRBV6-2 or TRBV6-3 with TRBJ1-5; 8 bases line up with TRBD1. The read finishes 3 residues shy of the CDR3 end, and the germline J gene is used to complete it. The V gene's germline CDR1 is MNHEY and CDR2 SVGEGT. The CDR3 covers 14 residues. V lost 5 bases to trimming and J lost 4 bases; unmatched junction nucleotides: 4.

A word on this clone: Compared with germline, one end of the junction differs, possibly owing to a read error. Read sequence stops 3 residues before the CDR3 end, and the germline J gene provides the missing end. The chain is built from TRBV30 and TRBJ1-3, with a tentative D call TRBD1 (5 bases). Germline V gene sequence: CDR1 GTSNPN, CDR2 SVGIG (reference sequence). The CDR3 totals 14 residues. The sequenced part of the CDR3 DNA is TGTGCCTGGACCCAGGGAACCTCTGGAAGCACC. Amino acid sequence: CAWTQGTSGST. The full CDR3 reads CAWTQGTSGSTIYF.

CDR3 sequence: CASSPRQGYSNQPQHF. The part of the CDR3 DNA that was read is TGTGCCAGTAGTCCCCGGCAGGGGTATAGCAATCAGCCC. This chain uses TRBV19 with TRBJ1-5; tentative D call: TRBD1 (6 bases). The CDR3 end falls 3 residues outside the read, so it is completed with the germline J gene. CDR3 length: 16 amino acids. Trimming shortened V by 5 bases and J by 0 bases, and 14 bases separated the two germline ends. Germline V CDR1 and CDR2: LNHDA, SQIVND (reference sequence).

To note about this clone: Read data end 3 residues before the CDR3 end; the end is taken from the germline J gene. The rearrangement joins TRBV6-2 or TRBV6-3 to TRBJ2-3; 9 bases are a match to TRBD2. The CDR3 is 15 residues long. Germline lookup yields CDR1 MNHEY and CDR2 SVGEGT. This chain's CDR3 is CASRPPGLAQETQYF. CDR3 DNA (partial): TGTGCCAGCAGGCCTCCGGGACTAGCTCAAGAGACG.

Details on this clone: The read ends 3 residues shy of where the CDR3 ends; the end is completed using the germline J gene. This chain joins TRBV19 and TRBJ2-7; D uncertain. This CDR3 is built from 11 residues. Germline-derived CDR1 and CDR2 are LNHDA and SQIVND (reference sequence). Trimming pared 7 bases from V and 2 bases from J, leaving 6 bases between. The CDR3 spells CASKKPYEQYF. CDR3 bases read: TGTGCCAGTAAGAAGCCCTACGAG.

A note on this clone: The CDR3 end is not reached by the read, which stops 3 residues before it; the germline J gene fills it in. The genes are TRBV2 and TRBJ2-7; no definite D call. CDR3 length: 12 amino acids. Trimming stripped 6 bases from V and 4 bases from J, with 10 bases between. The germline gives CDR1 SNHLY, CDR2 FYNNEI. Incomplete CDR3 DNA: TGTGCCAGCAGCCTCCCGGGTTACGAG. Amino acid sequence: CASSLPGYE. The full CDR3 protein is CASSLPGYEQYF.

A remark on this clone: With the read ending 3 residues before the CDR3 end, the germline J gene is used to fill in that end. The rearrangement joins TRBV10-2 to TRBJ1-5; D not certain. This CDR3 comprises 16 residues. Trimming removed 1 base from V and 0 bases from J, with 10 bases in between. Per germline, CDR1 WSHSY and CDR2 SAAADI. The part of the CDR3 DNA that was read is TGCGCCAGCAGTGAGTATCGTGCGTTTAGCAATCAGCCC. This translates into CASSEYRAFSNQP. The entire CDR3 protein reads CASSEYRAFSNQPQHF.